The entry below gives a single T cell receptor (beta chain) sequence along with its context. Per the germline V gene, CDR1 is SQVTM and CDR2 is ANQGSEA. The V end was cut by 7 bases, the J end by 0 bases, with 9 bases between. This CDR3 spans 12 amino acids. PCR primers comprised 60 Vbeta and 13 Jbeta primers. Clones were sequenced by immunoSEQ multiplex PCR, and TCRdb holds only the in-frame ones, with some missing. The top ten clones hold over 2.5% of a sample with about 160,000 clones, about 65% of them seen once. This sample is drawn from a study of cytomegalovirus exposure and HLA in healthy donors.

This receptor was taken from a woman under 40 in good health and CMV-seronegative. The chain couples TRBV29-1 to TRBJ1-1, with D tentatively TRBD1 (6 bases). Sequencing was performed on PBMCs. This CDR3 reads CSAGVLNTEAFF. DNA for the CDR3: TGCAGCGCAGGGGTTCTGAACACTGAAGCTTTCTTT. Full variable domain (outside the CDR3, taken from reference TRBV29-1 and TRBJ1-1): SAVISQKPSRDICQRGTSLTIQCQVDSQVTMMFWYRQQPGQSLTLIATANQGSEATYESGFVIDKFPISRPNLTFSTLTVSNMSPEDSSIYLCSAGVLNTEAFFGQGTRLTVV.